This TCR beta chain was documented in a study of identifying expanded T cells in peripheral blood. The CDR3 contains 16 residues. Trimming stripped 6 bases from V and 2 bases from J, with 17 bases between. CDR1 is MDHEN and CDR2 is SYDVKM in the germline V gene. Study outcomes and limitations: Across healthy donors, higher total template counts meant significantly greater two-week count variance.

Generated by immunoSEQ multiplex PCR, the TCRdb table keeps only in-frame clones and is missing some. This table has about 78,000 clones, 84% appearing once. During the collection period, no donor immune events like infections were recorded. Concerning this clone: The target antigen is unknown.

The chain combines TRBV28 with TRBJ2-1, with D possibly matching TRBD2 (5 bases). Sequencing was performed on blood. This receptor was taken from a person aged 18 to 70 in good health. The CDR3 DNA is TGTGCCAGCAGCCGACCGGGGAAGGGAACCTACAATGAGCAGTTCTTC. Protein product: CASSRPGKGTYNEQFF.